The 2 T cell receptor beta chains below all came from one sample that was sequenced in a study of blood T cells in healthy people across ages. Using a J-beta primer mix together with a sample-barcoded 5' primer, a second PCR was run for roughly 6 to 11 cycles. TCRdb redid the calling of the 5' RACE reads with MiXCR, one entry per CDR3 protein. The sample carries under 2,000,000 distinct CDR3 sequences, about 49% recorded once. Sequenced sample: blood. The receptors stem from a woman aged 40 to 55 in good health.

This rearrangement joins TRBV5-1 to TRBJ2-3; TRBD2 is a possible D gene (5 bases). V was pared by 6 bases and J by 0 bases, with 14 bases between. Germline V lookup: CDR1 SGHRS, CDR2 YFSETQ. The CDR3 totals 15 residues. The CDR3 reads CASTPTSTSTDTQYF. DNA for the CDR3: TGCGCCAGCACCCCAACTAGTACTAGCACAGATACGCAGTATTTT.

This clonotype was seen just once. The gene calls are TRBV6-1 and TRBJ2-7; D ambiguous. Trimming removed 8 bases from V and 2 bases from J, with 16 bases in between. The germline CDR1 and CDR2 sequences are MNHNS and SASEGT. The CDR3 extends over 14 amino acids. The CDR3 coding sequence is TGTGCCAGCCTCTGGTCCGGGCAGACCTACGAGCAGTACTTC. The encoded protein is CASLWSGQTYEQYF.